The source of this T cell receptor (beta chain) is a study of cytomegalovirus exposure and HLA in healthy donors listed by TCRdb under 2017. In the study overall: In an earlier analysis of 587 of the donors, about 270 Gb of sequence data and 117 million unique TCR beta sequences from 180 million or so T cells were reported. Approximately 330 gigabases of sequencing data and around 80 million unique TCR sequences made up an early release that covered several hundred HLA-typed donors. Among the roughly 390 genotyped donors, around 79% belonged to the genetic ancestry cluster associated with self-reported Caucasian donors. The aim of the study was to test whether cataloging public T cell receptors could identify signatures of past pathogen exposure. The T cell repertoires of 666 subjects were profiled by immunosequencing and related to cytomegalovirus serostatus. Besides the first cohort of 550 to 750 subjects, a separate validation cohort made up of roughly 120 different subjects was used. To predict cytomegalovirus infection status, the study brought together high-throughput TCR immunosequencing, statistical association of individual TCRs with disease status, and machine learning. A later analysis re-analyzed previously published TCR beta repertoires from about 600 donors and added high-resolution HLA genotyping to study TCR occurrence patterns. Rather than drawing on any new phenotypic data, the later analysis identified candidate immune exposures from TCR beta sequences and the way those sequences occurred across donors. An earlier analysis of 500 to 750 of the donors applied high-throughput TCR beta sequencing to assess whether each TCR beta V gene segment acted as functional or pseudogenic. Donor age, sex, ethnicity and CMV serostatus were collected together with the repertoire data. Genome-wide SNP genotypes for about three fifths of the roughly 670 donors were used in a later genetic analysis, which treated that subset as a discovery cohort. All discovery cohort repertoires had been generated using a single sequencing platform. HLA typing covered class I and class II loci at four-digit resolution. Typing coverage differed by locus: A, B, C, DRB1 and DQB1 were typed in about 620-640 donors, DQA1 in around 500, DPA1 in around 610, and DPB1 in 472. Five DR-DQ haplotypes were treated as single units for association and clustering because of strong linkage in the cohort. On average, 235,054 unique TCR beta nucleotide sequences were sequenced per donor among roughly 430 genotyped donors of the cohort, with roughly 19% of those sequences being non-productive.

The library was built by means of the immunoSEQ multiplex PCR assay. For the multiplex PCR, a mixture combining 60 forward primers for TCR Vbeta segments and 13 reverse primers for TCR Jbeta segments was used. Amplification of the CDR3 region of rearranged TCR beta genes was performed with a multiplex PCR assay on genomic DNA. Amplified TCR beta libraries were sequenced as 87-base-pair reads on the Illumina HiSeq System. Turning to the authors' computational methods: A later analysis counted about 82 million unique TCR beta chains across the 666 repertoires, and 10 million to 11 million of these chains were shared by at least two donors. To remove PCR and sequencing errors, raw reads were error-corrected and collapsed into unique sequences using a nearest-neighbor algorithm that merged closely related sequences. Alignment of CDR3 sequences to IMGT reference sequences was used to assign V, D and J gene segments. For a sequence to be retained, a match of at least six nucleotides was required to both a V gene segment and a J gene segment. A rearrangement counted as productive if the CDR3 had no stop codons and remained in frame with V and J, and every other rearrangement counted as non-productive. CDR3 was defined according to IMGT convention as the region running from the second conserved V-encoded cysteine to the conserved J-encoded phenylalanine. In an earlier analysis of more than 550 of the donors, sequences lacking an unambiguous match to a single V gene segment were excluded. An earlier analysis of fewer than 750 of the donors called V segments functional above 56.7% productive rearrangements and segregating when the between-donor standard deviation exceeded 5%. A statistical classification framework was built for diagnosing cytomegalovirus status from the catalog of TCR beta chain sequences. In a later analysis, V and J genes were assigned by comparing TCR nucleotide sequences against IMGT/GENE-DB human TR gene sequences. In a later analysis, CDR3 sequences and most-parsimonious VDJ recombination scenarios were assigned using the TCRdist pipeline. In a later analysis, every TCR beta chain was defined by the combination of its CDR3 amino acid sequence and its V-gene family, and reads without a unique V-gene family were dropped. As a way to deal with suspected cross-contamination and a sequencing artifact, a later analysis dropped 450 to 600 nucleotide sequences that were highly shared and had low generation probability. For each public chain, a later analysis derived a clonal expansion index from normalized ranks of inferred template counts within each repertoire. In a later analysis, generation probabilities were computed with a VDJ recombination model fitted to out-of-frame rearrangements, and the resulting probabilities were checked against IGoR. A later analysis scored TCR-TCR, TCR-HLA and TCR-CMV co-occurrence with hypergeometric tests, applying a repertoire-size bias correction to TCR pairs. To estimate false discovery rates, a later analysis permuted the HLA or CMV assignments 20 times. In a later analysis, co-occurring TCRs were grouped with DBSCAN, and TCRdist sequence similarity was added when clustering was performed within HLA-allele-positive subsets. Repertoires with fewer than 30,000 or more than 120,000 public chains, plus five repertoires with anomalous nucleotide sharing, were excluded from co-occurrence clustering. Not all clones reach the TCRdb copy of this immuneACCESS table, which keeps in-frame sequences only. Checked studies attribute under half of the gap to unresolved V genes and leave the rest unexplained. For V, J and clone size, that table is used; D and trimming come from the DNA. The sample's own table lists some 200,000 clones. The ten largest clones represent about 1% of the sample.

Paper-wide results and their limitations: In a later analysis, the rate of TCR association differed among HLA loci, with DRB1 alleles having the most associated TCRs and HLA-C alleles having the fewest. Some IMGT-functional V segments, including TRBV6-2 and TRBV6-3, could not be told apart with the 87-base-pair reads, so those segments were excluded. Cytomegalovirus status was reported to be diagnosed by the classifier with high specificity and sensitivity in both the original and validation cohorts. Because some donors lacked HLA typing at each locus, the association tests relied only on the typed subset. Assigning TCR associations to individual alleles was difficult when HLA alleles, especially DR and DQ, strongly co-occurred. Linkage disequilibrium might explain the correlated functional status among segregating V segments, but an unknown experimental factor could not be excluded. A later analysis found that HLA-associated TCR beta chains were more clonally expanded and had lower generation probabilities than equally common non-associated chains. A total of 150 or so TCR beta chains were listed by the study as associated with cytomegalovirus. The earlier analysis of nearly 600 of the donors excluded approximately 15 rarely observed V segments, including chromosome 9 orphons, because counts were too low. Most TCR sequences were observed very rarely across donors, whereas some public TCRs were present in many individuals. V-gene and J-gene trimming of TCR beta chains was associated with a missense DCLRE1C variant in a later genetic analysis, and the association was replicated in an independent cohort. Three of the identified cytomegalovirus-associated TCR beta chains were confirmed in vitro to be specific for cytomegalovirus antigens. A later genetic analysis reported fewer N-insertions in productive TCRs among donors in an Asian-associated ancestry cluster than the 666-donor mean. According to the authors, the approach could potentially be generalized to other disease states and immunological phenotypes. A later analysis found that most CMV-associated TCR beta chains appeared HLA-restricted, with HLA associations seemingly driven largely by CMV exposure. At a false discovery rate of 0.05, a later analysis linked roughly 17,000 TCR beta sequences to specific HLA alleles. A further reported finding was that TCR beta sequences accurately predicted the HLA-A and HLA-B alleles for most subjects in the first cohort. The presence/absence analyses assumed that sequencing depth was roughly uniform across donors, and that assumption may not be true. An earlier analysis of several hundred of the donors showed that most TCR beta V segments appeared in productive rearrangements either about 90% or about 30% of the time, which broadly matched IMGT annotations. In this cohort, only TCR beta chains were sequenced, and detectable features were limited by the absence of alpha or paired-chain data. A cluster of highly shared sequence variants was judged likely to be a technical artifact of the sequencing pipeline. According to a later analysis, parvovirus B19, influenza, CMV and Epstein-Barr virus appeared linked to several top co-occurrence clusters. Immune exposure information for the cohort was limited to CMV serostatus.

The cohort consisted of some 730 healthy bone marrow donors. Cohort members were all nominally healthy when sampled, although unrecorded immune exposures were likely present. The donor was CMV seropositive and belonged to the group of 270 or so seropositive cohort members. A peripheral blood sample was collected from each donor, and TCR beta sequencing was performed on peripheral blood mononuclear cells. Genomic DNA extraction from the blood cell samples was performed with the Qiagen DNeasy Blood Extraction Kit. Including cysteine and phenylalanine, the CDR3 has 13 amino acids. The sequence is cut down to CDR3 DNA, 39 bases in frame from base 1. CDR1 SGHRS and CDR2 YFSETQ are derived from the germline V gene. V sheds 4 bases and J sheds 4 bases, leaving 10 bases between their ends. A remark on this clone: There is no known antigen for this receptor.

The chain was built from TRBV5-1 and TRBJ2-3; the D gene assignment is ambiguous. The sequence came from a girl aged 2-10 years in good health and CMV-seropositive. Sequencing was done on a sample of PBMCs. Here is the DNA: TGCGCCAGCAGCACGATAGTCGCAGATACGCAGTATTTT. This gives the protein CASSTIVADTQYF.